The 20 T cell receptor beta chains presented below share a single source sample, sequenced in a study of T cells after somatic rescue of genetic block. Libraries were prepared by immunoSEQ multiplex PCR; TCRdb keeps only in-frame clonotypes and omits some of them. This repertoire shows around 10,000 clones, 74% found once; its top ten account for 22%. The sequenced sample consisted of peripheral blood mononuclear cells (PBMCs). The receptor set was obtained from a boy aged 5-17 years.

This clone has just a few counts. The CDR3: CASTLDRDSRETQYF. The CDR3 DNA follows: TGTGCCAGCACTCTAGACAGGGACAGCAGAGAGACCCAGTACTTC. This chain joins TRBV28 and TRBJ2-5, with 7 bases identical to TRBD1. The CDR3 is 15 residues long. Trimming at V came to 7 bases and at J to 4 bases, leaving 12 bases not matched to a gene. Looked up from germline, CDR1 is MDHEN and CDR2 is SYDVKM.

The V call is TRBV9, the J call TRBJ1-2; 12 bases are a match to TRBD1. The trim removed 0 bases at V and 6 bases at J, leaving 12 bases unmatched. The CDR3 extends over 18 amino acids. Germline CDR1 SGDLS, CDR2 YYNGEE. The CDR3 here is CASSVEPTGTGGQNGYTF. The CDR3 coding sequence is TGTGCCAGCAGCGTAGAACCGACCGGGACAGGGGGCCAAAATGGCTACACCTTC.

The chain employs TRBV14 and TRBJ2-3; 13 bases map to TRBD2. The J segment lost 6 bases and the V segment lost 2 bases, leaving 11 bases of the junction unmatched. Per the germline V gene, CDR1 is SGHDN and CDR2 is FVKESK. CDR3 length: 18 residues. The CDR3 loop is CASSQPGLAGAHRDTQYF. CDR3 sequence (DNA): TGTGCCAGCAGCCAACCTGGACTAGCGGGAGCCCACAGGGATACGCAGTATTTT.

A few counts support this clone. This chain links TRBV9 with TRBJ2-5; a weak D match, TRBD2 (7 bases). CDR1 SGDLS and CDR2 YYNGEE come from the germline V gene. CDR3 length: 17 residues. Trimming shortened V by 0 bases and J by 2 bases, and 17 bases separated the two germline ends. CDR3 DNA sequence: TGTGCCAGCAGCGTAGCCCCAGGGGCGCGGGGGCAAGAGACCCAGTACTTC. This sequence encodes CASSVAPGARGQETQYF.

As regards this clone: Other DNA sequences in this sample translate to the same CDR3. This rearrangement joins TRBV10-3 to TRBJ1-2; D remains unclear. This CDR3 spans 16 amino acids. Germline V gives CDR1 ENHRY, CDR2 SYGVKD. V lost 1 base, J lost 8 bases, and 20 bases lay in between. For the CDR3, the DNA is TGTGCCATCAGTGAGTTCGGGAGGAATGCTGCCTACGGCTACACCTTC. This translates into CAISEFGRNAAYGYTF.

This clone was found once. The chain couples TRBV18 to TRBJ1-5; D is possibly TRBD1 (5 bases). Germline CDR1 KGHSH, CDR2 LQKENI. Trimming cost V 3 bases and J 3 bases, with 15 bases left between them. This CDR3 contains 16 residues. CDR3 loop: CASSPETGTYNQPQHF. In nucleotides, the CDR3 is TGTGCCAGCTCACCCGAAACTGGGACTTACAATCAGCCCCAGCATTTT.

The chain employs TRBV28 and TRBJ1-2, with 7 bases identical to TRBD1. Germline V lookup: CDR1 MDHEN, CDR2 SYDVKM. The CDR3 has 13 residues. V was pared by 6 bases and J by 4 bases, with 5 bases of the junction left unmatched. The DNA of the CDR3 is TGTGCCAGCAGACACAGGGGTATCTATGGCTACACCTTC. It translates to CASRHRGIYGYTF.

In its sample, this clone is medium-sized. The chain joins TRBV7-9 to TRBJ1-5; D remains unclear. With 3 bases removed from V and 7 bases from J, the gap between germline ends came to 7 bases. Per the germline V gene, CDR1 is SEHNR and CDR2 is FQNEAQ (reference sequence). CDR3 length: 12 residues. The CDR3 spells CASSFGTQPQHF. DNA for the CDR3: TGTGCCAGCAGCTTCGGAACCCAGCCCCAGCATTTT.

This clone is judged medium-sized. V gene TRBV5-1 combines with J gene TRBJ1-5; D not resolved. From germline, CDR1 is SGHRS and CDR2 YFSETQ. Trimming pared 0 bases from V and 7 bases from J, leaving 8 bases between. This CDR3 comprises 13 residues. Written as DNA, the CDR3 is TGCGCCAGCAGCTTGGAACGGGGACAGCCCCAGCATTTT. As protein: CASSLERGQPQHF.

V and J are TRBV19 and TRBJ2-1; 8 positions match TRBD2. Germline-derived CDR1 and CDR2 are LNHDA and SQIVND (reference sequence). The length of the CDR3 is 16 residues. The J segment lost 1 base and the V segment lost 10 bases, leaving 12 bases of the junction unmatched. The CDR3: CATSSPSGLSYNEQFF. The CDR3 nucleotides read TGTGCCACCTCATCCCCTAGCGGGTTGTCCTACAATGAGCAGTTCTTC.

A word on this clone: Germline is not matched at one junction end, which may reflect a read error. This sequence joins TRBV5-1 and TRBJ2-1; TRBD1 or TRBD2 may be the D gene (5 bases each). Germline lookup yields CDR1 SGHRS and CDR2 YFSETQ. CDR3 length equals 13 residues. The CDR3 DNA reads TGCGCCAGCAGCTTGGCCTTTATCGGGACCCGGCTCTTC. It is translated as CASSLAFIGTRLF. Complete variable domain (other parts from reference TRBV5-1 and TRBJ2-1): KAGVTQTPRYLIKTRGQQVTLSCSPISGHRSVSWYQQTPGQGLQFLFEYFSETQRNKGNFPGRFSGRQFSNSRSEMNVSTLELGDSALYLCASSLAFIGTRLFGPGTRLTVL.

The chain combines TRBV5-1 with TRBJ2-4, with D perhaps matching TRBD2 (6 bases). The V and J ends lost 2 bases and 3 bases respectively, with 6 bases between them. CDR3 length equals 13 residues. Germline V CDR1 and CDR2: SGHRS, YFSETQ. In nucleotides, the CDR3 is TGCGCCAGCAGCTTCGGGGGCAAAAACATTCAGTACTTC. Translated, it gives CASSFGGKNIQYF. Drawing the rest from reference TRBV5-1 and TRBJ2-4, the complete variable domain is KAGVTQTPRYLIKTRGQQVTLSCSPISGHRSVSWYQQTPGQGLQFLFEYFSETQRNKGNFPGRFSGRQFSNSRSEMNVSTLELGDSALYLCASSFGGKNIQYFGAGTRLSVL.

In its sample, this clone was seen once. In DNA, the CDR3 is TGTGCCAGCAGTTTATGGGGGACAGCGGTGGACTATGGCTACACCTTC. It is translated as CASSLWGTAVDYGYTF. The gene calls are TRBV28 and TRBJ1-2, with TRBD1 matching 7 bases. V dropped 0 bases and J dropped 3; count of bases not matched to a gene: 7. Germline assignment: CDR1 MDHEN and CDR2 SYDVKM. This CDR3 is 16 amino acids long.

V and J are TRBV6-5 and TRBJ1-4; D is ambiguous. Trimming removed 6 bases at V and 8 bases at J, with 19 bases between. Germline CDR1 is MNHEY and CDR2 is SVGAGI. CDR3 length: 15 residues. CDR3 DNA sequence: TGTGCCAGCAGGTACCGGGCAGGCCTAGGGGAAAAACTGTTTTTT. As protein: CASRYRAGLGEKLFF.

In this sample, this clone turned up once. The V call is TRBV18, the J call TRBJ1-3, with 7 bases lining up with TRBD1. CDR1 and CDR2 (germline): KGHSH, LQKENI. The length of the CDR3 is 17 residues. V shed 2 bases and J 0 bases; nucleotides not matched to a gene: 7. The CDR3 nucleotides read TGTGCCAGCTCACCAAGACAGGGACAACTCTCTGGAAACACCATATATTTT. This encodes CASSPRQGQLSGNTIYF. Together with reference TRBV18 and TRBJ1-3, the CDR3 gives the full variable domain: NAGVMQNPRHLVRRRGQEARLRCSPMKGHSHVYWYRQLPEEGLKFMVYLQKENIIDESGMPKERFSAEFPKEGPSILRIQQVVRGDSAAYFCASSPRQGQLSGNTIYFGEGSWLTVV.

The V gene is TRBV30, the J gene TRBJ2-7, with TRBD2 matching over 8 bases. CDR3 length: 16 residues. CDR1 and CDR2 (germline): GTSNPN, SVGIG (reference sequence). Unmatched junction bases numbered 10, after V lost 3 bases and J lost 0 bases. CDR3 loop: CAWRRRTGGPSYEQYF. CDR3 in DNA: TGTGCCTGGAGGAGGAGAACGGGGGGGCCCTCCTACGAGCAGTACTTC.

Here the CDR3 reads CASSSALGTSGPSSTDTQYF. The CDR3 coding sequence is TGTGCCAGCAGTTCGGCCCTGGGGACTAGCGGGCCGTCTAGCACAGATACGCAGTATTTT. The chain uses TRBV27 and TRBJ2-3; TRBD2 matches at 12 bases. Germline V lookup: CDR1 MNHEY, CDR2 SMNVEV (reference sequence). This CDR3 contains 20 residues. With V trimmed by 4 bases and J by 0 bases, 14 bases remained unmatched.

The CDR3, as DNA: TGTGTCACGGAGGCGCCTCGAGCCGGGCGGACCACTGAAGCTTTCTTT. Translated: CVTEAPRAGRTTEAFF. The chain couples TRBV28 to TRBJ1-1; no definite D call. The germline V gene encodes CDR1 MDHEN and CDR2 SYDVKM. The CDR3 consists of 16 residues.

This clone appeared once. The chain couples TRBV7-6 to TRBJ2-5; D remains unclear. The J call may not be correct, given that the DNA end is closer to TRBJ2-7. This CDR3 has 15 amino acids. Germline V gives CDR1 SGHVS, CDR2 FNYEAQ. Here the CDR3 DNA reads TGTGCCAGCAGCTTAGGGAACCTGGGCTGGTACGAGCAGTACTTC. Translating it yields CASSLGNLGWYEQYF.

This chain joins TRBV28 and TRBJ1-2; 12 bases line up with TRBD1. The length of the CDR3 is 15 residues. Germline trimming cut 10 bases from V and 7 bases from J; bases unmatched to any gene: 13. Germline-derived CDR1 and CDR2 are MDHEN and SYDVKM. CDR3 region: CATPPGTGGVFGYTF. CDR3 DNA sequence: TGTGCCACCCCGCCCGGGACAGGGGGCGTGTTTGGCTACACCTTC.